The 29 T cell receptor beta chains in this list originate from one sample, sequenced in a study of CD8 T cells in ankylosing spondylitis. TCRdb re-called the 5' RACE reads through MiXCR, storing one row per CDR3 protein. The sample comprises roughly 130,000 distinct CDR3 sequences, around 8.5% of which are singletons, and approximately 3.5% rests with the top ten. Sequencing was carried out using blood, either unsorted or a sorted T cell fraction (not recorded which). The receptors derive from a male donor with ankylosing spondylitis or in good health (not recorded which).

This clonotype was seen repeatedly, ten times or more. V is TRBV5-1 and J is TRBJ2-3; the D gene is possibly TRBD2 (6 bases). This CDR3 has 14 residues. Trimming removed 6 bases at V and 4 bases at J, with 15 bases between. Germline CDR1 is SGHRS and CDR2 is YFSETQ. For the CDR3, the DNA is TGCGCCAGCAAGATGGAGGGCCGGGCAGATACGCAGTATTTT. Protein product: CASKMEGRADTQYF. The entire variable domain, with the rest obtained from reference TRBV5-1 and TRBJ2-3, is as follows: KAGVTQTPRYLIKTRGQQVTLSCSPISGHRSVSWYQQTPGQGLQFLFEYFSETQRNKGNFPGRFSGRQFSNSRSEMNVSTLELGDSALYLCASKMEGRADTQYFGPGTRLTVL.

This clonotype was picked up a small number of times. V and J are TRBV5-1 and TRBJ2-3, with 9 positions matching TRBD1. The CDR3 is made up of 15 amino acids. V gave up 5 bases and J gave up 1 base; unmatched junction bases: 5. CDR1 SGHRS and CDR2 YFSETQ come from the germline V gene. Here the CDR3 DNA reads TGCGCCAGCAGTCGGGGACAGGGAGGCACAGATACGCAGTATTTT. It yields the protein CASSRGQGGTDTQYF.

The genes are TRBV20-1 and TRBJ2-1; D tentatively reads TRBD1 or TRBD2 (6 bases each). The germline V gene has CDR1 DFQATT and CDR2 SNEGSKA (reference sequence). Trimming shortened V by 7 bases and J by 8 bases, and 27 bases separated the two germline ends. The CDR3 has 16 amino acids. Here the CDR3 DNA reads TGCAGTGGAAAAAGAGGGGGGCGGGGTCATGGGGATGAGCAGTTCTTC. Protein product: CSGKRGGRGHGDEQFF.

This clonotype was observed many times. The chain couples TRBV12-3 or TRBV12-4 to TRBJ2-7; the D gene is possibly TRBD2 (5 bases). Trimming shortened V by 1 base and J by 6 bases, and 10 bases separated the two germline ends. This CDR3 region has 13 residues. The CDR3: CASSLDPTTEQYF. The CDR3 DNA sequence: TGTGCCAGCAGTTTAGACCCGACTACCGAGCAGTACTTC.

This clonotype was seen repeatedly, ten times or more. The chain carries TRBV20-1 and TRBJ1-2; D uncertain. V gave up 0 bases and J gave up 6 bases, with 17 bases separating them. The CDR3 extends over 15 amino acids. From germline, CDR1 is DFQATT and CDR2 SNEGSKA (reference sequence). The CDR3 reads CSARDSRAERDGYTF. The CDR3, as DNA: TGCAGTGCTAGAGATTCTCGGGCCGAACGAGATGGCTACACCTTC.

This clonotype came up many times. The chain links TRBV12-3 or TRBV12-4 to TRBJ2-2; tentative D call: TRBD2 (6 bases). V lost 5 bases to trimming and J lost 7 bases, with 32 bases between them. This CDR3 has 20 residues. This CDR3 is CASSTRRGRVPQGKIGELFF. In nucleotides, the CDR3 is TGTGCCAGCAGTACCCGGCGGGGCAGGGTCCCCCAGGGAAAGATCGGGGAGCTGTTTTTT.

The rearrangement uses TRBV29-1 and TRBJ2-3; D is unresolved. CDR3 length: 17 residues. The germline V gene has CDR1 SQVTM and CDR2 ANQGSEA. V lost 0 bases, J lost 2 bases, and 18 bases lay in between. The CDR3 protein is CSVEDLDGSYPTDTQYF. CDR3 nucleotide sequence: TGCAGCGTTGAAGATCTAGACGGGTCCTACCCCACAGATACGCAGTATTTT.

Written as DNA, the CDR3 is TGCGCCAGCAGCTTGGGTCCGGAGGGGCGGAATCAGCCCCAGCATTTT. It specifies CASSLGPEGRNQPQHF. The chain is built from TRBV5-1 and TRBJ1-5; a possible D gene is TRBD1 (5 bases). The V gene lost 0 bases and the J gene lost 4 bases, with 14 bases spanning the gap. There are 16 residues in the CDR3. Germline V gives CDR1 SGHRS, CDR2 YFSETQ.

This clonotype was recorded many times. This sequence joins TRBV4-3 and TRBJ2-7; 8 nucleotides align to TRBD2. J was trimmed by 4 bases and V by 0 bases; bases with no gene match: 5. Germline V gene sequence: CDR1 LGHNA, CDR2 YSLEER. The CDR3 consists of 15 residues. The CDR3, as DNA: TGCGCCAGCAGCCAAGATTGGACGGGGGGGTACGAGCAGTACTTC. This encodes CASSQDWTGGYEQYF.

This clonotype was counted ten times or more. The chain is built from TRBV7-9 and TRBJ2-1, with 9 bases fitting TRBD2. Germline V gene data show CDR1 as SEHNR and CDR2 as FQNEAQ (reference sequence). Unmatched junction bases numbered 7, after V lost 0 bases and J lost 4 bases. The CDR3 contains 17 residues. Here the CDR3 reads CASSLAQLAGPYNEQFF. Written as DNA, the CDR3 is TGTGCCAGCAGCTTAGCGCAGCTAGCGGGACCATACAATGAGCAGTTCTTC.

This clonotype showed up many times. V gene TRBV5-1 combines with J gene TRBJ2-6, with a tentative D call TRBD1 (5 bases). The germline V gene has CDR1 SGHRS and CDR2 YFSETQ. The CDR3 consists of 17 residues. V dropped 4 bases and J dropped 1 base, with 15 bases sitting between them. The chain's CDR3 is CASSPYVQGSGANVLTF. CDR3 bases: TGCGCCAGCAGCCCGTACGTGCAGGGTTCTGGGGCCAACGTCCTGACTTTC. Full variable domain (missing parts from reference TRBV5-1 and TRBJ2-6): KAGVTQTPRYLIKTRGQQVTLSCSPISGHRSVSWYQQTPGQGLQFLFEYFSETQRNKGNFPGRFSGRQFSNSRSEMNVSTLELGDSALYLCASSPYVQGSGANVLTFGAGSRLTVL.

This clonotype was recorded many times. V usage is TRBV7-2 and J usage is TRBJ2-5, with D uncertain. The V and J ends lost 4 bases and 0 bases respectively, with 6 bases between them. Germline CDR1 is SGHTA and CDR2 is FQGNSA. The CDR3 sequence is 13 residues long. The CDR3 reads CASSSQYQETQYF. In nucleotides, the CDR3 is TGTGCCAGCAGCTCACAGTACCAAGAGACCCAGTACTTC. The complete variable domain, with remaining parts taken from reference TRBV7-2 and TRBJ2-5, reads GAGVSQSPSNKVTEKGKDVELRCDPISGHTALYWYRQSLGQGLEFLIYFQGNSAPDKSGLPSDRFSAERTGGSVSTLTIQRTQQEDSAVYLCASSSQYQETQYFGPGTRLLVL.

This chain joins TRBV7-3 and TRBJ2-2; no reliable D call. V gave up 4 bases and J gave up 2 bases, with 5 bases separating them. CDR3 length: 13 amino acids. The germline V gene encodes CDR1 SGHTA and CDR2 FQGTGA. CDR3 amino acids: CASSYFNTGELFF. In DNA, the CDR3 is TGTGCCAGCAGCTACTTCAACACCGGGGAGCTGTTTTTT. The full variable domain, rest sourced from reference TRBV7-3 and TRBJ2-2, is GAGVSQTPSNKVTEKGKYVELRCDPISGHTALYWYRQSLGQGPEFLIYFQGTGAADDSGLPNDRFFAVRPEGSVSTLKIQRTERGDSAVYLCASSYFNTGELFFGEGSRLTVL.

The rearrangement links TRBV3-1 to TRBJ2-5, with a weak D call TRBD2 (5 bases). This CDR3 has 15 amino acids. The germline CDR1 and CDR2 sequences are LGHDT and YNNKEL (reference sequence). V dropped 4 bases and J dropped 1 base, with 13 bases sitting between them. The CDR3 sequence is CASSPYADFQETQYF. In DNA form, the CDR3 reads TGTGCCAGCAGCCCTTACGCGGACTTCCAAGAGACCCAGTACTTC.

This clonotype has at least ten counts. The V gene is TRBV5-1, the J gene TRBJ1-2; tentatively, D is TRBD1 (5 bases). Germline loops: CDR1 SGHRS, CDR2 YFSETQ. Between the trimmed V and J ends, which lost 0 bases and 5 bases, there was a span of 14 bases. This CDR3 is 15 amino acids long. CDR3 residues: CASSLAAQGGYGYTF. The CDR3 DNA follows: TGCGCCAGCAGCTTGGCCGCGCAGGGTGGTTATGGCTACACCTTC.

This clonotype was counted ten times or more. This rearrangement joins TRBV20-1 to TRBJ2-7; the match to TRBD2 covers 12 bases. Germline-derived CDR1 and CDR2 are DFQATT and SNEGSKA (reference sequence). V dropped 5 bases and J dropped 4; count of bases not matched to a gene: 6. This CDR3 has 14 residues. In DNA, the CDR3 is TGCAGTGCTCAACGGACTAGCGGGATGTACGAGCAGTACTTC. Translated, it gives CSAQRTSGMYEQYF.

Notes on this clonotype: This clone may be a read error of a much larger clone one base away. The CDR3 ends on some other residue instead of the conserved phenylalanine or tryptophan, so this is likely a read error. The J gene is TRBJ1-2, the V gene TRBV5-4; unclear D gene. From germline, CDR1 is SGHNT and CDR2 YYREEE (reference sequence). Trimming took off 3 bases at V and 6 bases at J, with 12 bases between the two ends. The CDR3 runs to 13 residues. CDR3 DNA sequence: TGTGCCAGCAGCTCAGATGGAGTTAATGGCTACACCTCC. It translates to CASSSDGVNGYTS.

There are a few counts of this clonotype. The V gene is TRBV6-2 or TRBV6-3, the J gene TRBJ2-5; TRBD1 matches 7 bases. Looked up from germline, CDR1 is MNHEY and CDR2 is SVGEGT. This CDR3 spans 14 amino acids. After removal of 6 bases from V and 3 bases from J, the junction contained 7 bases not matched to a gene. This CDR3 is CASRQPTGKETQYF. CDR3 nucleotide sequence: TGTGCCAGCAGGCAACCGACAGGGAAAGAGACCCAGTACTTC.

This clonotype was detected ten times or more. The chain is built from TRBV12-3 or TRBV12-4 and TRBJ2-2; 14 bases fit TRBD2. The J segment lost 7 bases and the V segment lost 4 bases, leaving 8 bases of the junction unmatched. This CDR3 comprises 17 residues. The DNA of the CDR3 is TGTGCCAGCAGTTCACCGGGACTAGCGGGAGTCGTCGGGGAGCTGTTTTTT. This encodes CASSSPGLAGVVGELFF.

This clonotype occurred many times. The rearrangement uses TRBV10-2 and TRBJ2-2; the match to TRBD1 covers 10 bases. CDR3 size: 15 residues. The junction had 5 bases not matched to a gene; V was cut back by 7 bases and J by 3 bases. Germline-derived CDR1 and CDR2 are WSHSY and SAAADI. Here the CDR3 reads CASTPGTGDTGELFF. The CDR3 coding sequence is TGCGCCAGCACCCCCGGGACAGGGGACACCGGGGAGCTGTTTTTT.

This clonotype was detected many times. The rearrangement joins TRBV29-1 to TRBJ2-1; 12 bases agree with TRBD2. With V trimmed by 1 base and J by 8 bases, 21 bases remained unmatched. In germline, CDR1 is SQVTM, CDR2 ANQGSEA. The CDR3 sequence is 20 residues long. The CDR3 bases are TGCAGCGTTGAAGGCAGGGCTAGCGGGAGGGCCTCGATCTCTGCATATGAGCAGTTCTTC. It is translated as CSVEGRASGRASISAYEQFF.

This clonotype came up many times. The rearrangement joins TRBV7-2 to TRBJ2-1; D is possibly TRBD2 (6 bases). Trimming pared 2 bases from V and 0 bases from J, leaving 11 bases between. In germline, CDR1 is SGHTA, CDR2 FQGNSA. The CDR3 covers 16 residues. The CDR3 coding sequence is TGTGCCAGCAGCTTAAGTTTCGGGAGCTCCTACAATGAGCAGTTCTTC. It specifies CASSLSFGSSYNEQFF.

This clonotype was seen ten or more times. This chain links TRBV4-3 with TRBJ2-7; D is uncertain. CDR3 size: 13 residues. Germline assignment: CDR1 LGHNA and CDR2 YSLEER. V lost 0 bases and J lost 5, with 8 bases in between. This CDR3 is CASSQDRAHEQYF. The CDR3 coding sequence is TGCGCCAGCAGCCAAGATCGGGCCCACGAGCAGTACTTC.

The sample holds one count of this clonotype. This rearrangement joins TRBV19 to TRBJ2-5; 7 bases are shared with TRBD1. Germline V gives CDR1 LNHDA, CDR2 SQIVND (reference sequence). The V gene end was trimmed by 1 base and the J gene end by 3 bases; junction bases not matched to a gene: 8. The CDR3 length is 16 residues. This chain's CDR3 is CASSIGPGGKEETQYF. CDR3 nucleotide sequence: TGTGCCAGTAGTATAGGTCCAGGGGGAAAAGAAGAGACCCAGTACTTC.

Many counts were recorded for this clonotype. This chain uses TRBV12-3 or TRBV12-4 with TRBJ1-5, with D unclear. The V and J ends lost 6 bases and 4 bases respectively, with 10 bases between them. The CDR3 sequence is 13 residues long. For the CDR3, the DNA is TGTGCCAGCAGCCCATGGGGTAATCAGCCCCAGCATTTT. This codes for CASSPWGNQPQHF.

This clonotype occurred many times. The V and J genes are TRBV20-1 and TRBJ2-7; D is perhaps TRBD1 (6 bases). The germline gives CDR1 DFQATT, CDR2 SNEGSKA (reference sequence). V was shortened by 0 bases and J by 2 bases, with 11 bases between the two germline ends. The CDR3 has 14 residues. CDR3 in DNA: TGCAGTGCTAGAGAATGGACAGCCACCTACGAGCAGTACTTC. Protein: CSAREWTATYEQYF.

This clonotype appeared many times. This chain uses TRBV7-8 with TRBJ2-2; the D gene is possibly TRBD2 (6 bases). Trimming took off 2 bases at V and 0 bases at J, with 13 bases between the two ends. The CDR3 totals 17 residues. The germline gives CDR1 SGHVS, CDR2 FQNEAQ. Here the CDR3 DNA reads TGTGCCAGCAGCTTATCGGTTGCGGGAACGAACACCGGGGAGCTGTTTTTT. Its protein product is CASSLSVAGTNTGELFF.

The chain recombines TRBV7-3 with TRBJ2-1; 8 bases align to TRBD2. V lost 2 bases, J lost 0 bases, and 6 bases stayed unmatched. This CDR3 spans 17 amino acids. CDR1 and CDR2 from the germline V gene are SGHTA and FQGTGA. CDR3 in DNA: TGTGCCAGCAGCTTATCCACTAGCGGACACTCCTACAATGAGCAGTTCTTC. It translates to CASSLSTSGHSYNEQFF.

This clonotype was picked up a small number of times. This rearrangement joins TRBV12-3 or TRBV12-4 to TRBJ2-4; the match to TRBD1 covers 7 bases. V was clipped by 5 bases and J by 3 bases; unmatched bases: 4. CDR3 length: 14 residues. The CDR3 protein is CASSSNRGKNIQYF. CDR3 nucleotide sequence: TGTGCCAGCAGTAGTAACAGGGGCAAAAACATTCAGTACTTC.